A single sample gave rise to the 31 T cell receptor beta chains below, sequenced in a study of blood T cells in healthy people across ages. Together with a sample-barcoded 5' primer, a J-beta primer mix was included in a second PCR lasting roughly 6 to 12 cycles. One entry per CDR3 protein, called by TCRdb with MiXCR from the 5' RACE reads. Seen here are approximately 770,000 distinct CDR3 sequences, more than 45% observed once, and the top ten hold 22%. What was sequenced was blood. The receptors originated from a man aged 25-45 years in good health.

The sample holds a few counts of this clonotype. This chain uses TRBV11-2 with TRBJ2-5; maybe TRBD2 (6 bases). The CDR3 covers 15 residues. Trimming removed 5 bases from V and 4 bases from J, with 17 bases in between. Germline lookup yields CDR1 SGHAT and CDR2 FQNNGV. CDR3 amino acids: CASSLGGGMGETQYF. Here the CDR3 DNA reads TGTGCCAGCAGCCTGGGCGGCGGGATGGGAGAGACCCAGTACTTC.

This clonotype was found once. The V gene is TRBV20-1, the J gene TRBJ2-1, with TRBD2 matching 7 bases. This CDR3 comprises 14 residues. V lost 6 bases and J lost 6; bases outside the gene matches: 11. Germline values: CDR1 DFQATT, CDR2 SNEGSKA (reference sequence). CDR3 bases: TGCAGTGCACGGCGGGAGTCTAGTAGCAATGAGCAGTTCTTC. Translation: CSARRESSSNEQFF.

This clonotype was picked up a small number of times. The rearrangement joins TRBV6-5 to TRBJ2-7; 10 bases fit TRBD1. Unmatched junction bases numbered 8, after V lost 8 bases and J lost 4 bases. The CDR3 covers 14 residues. From germline, CDR1 is MNHEY and CDR2 SVGAGI. The CDR3 sequence is CASGAGQGSYEQYF. The CDR3 bases are TGTGCCAGCGGAGCGGGACAGGGGAGTTACGAGCAGTACTTC.

V and J are TRBV6-2 or TRBV6-3 and TRBJ2-3; 8 positions agree with TRBD1. CDR3 length equals 16 residues. Germline CDR1 and CDR2: MNHEY and SVGEGT. The ends lost 7 bases at V and 0 bases at J; junction bases unmatched: 9. Here the CDR3 reads CASNRGTDVSTDTQYF. DNA for the CDR3: TGTGCCAGCAACAGGGGGACAGACGTTAGCACAGATACGCAGTATTTT.

The CDR3 is CASSLGRSGGNEQFF. CDR3 bases: TGTGCCAGCAGCTTAGGCCGTAGCGGGGGGAATGAGCAGTTCTTC. The chain links TRBV13 to TRBJ2-1; TRBD2 matches at 10 bases. V was clipped by 0 bases and J by 7 bases; unmatched bases: 3. The CDR3 contains 15 residues. CDR1 is PRHDT and CDR2 is FYEKMQ in the germline V gene (reference sequence).

This clonotype was counted only a few times. CDR3 loop: CASSQGWDGYNEQFF. DNA for the CDR3: TGTGCCAGCAGTCAGGGGTGGGACGGTTACAATGAGCAGTTCTTC. The chain has TRBV7-2 and TRBJ2-1; perhaps TRBD1 as D (6 bases). The CDR3 has 15 amino acids. V lost 6 bases and J lost 4, with 16 bases in between. CDR1 is SGHTA and CDR2 is FQGNSA in the germline V gene.

The chain is built from TRBV7-9 and TRBJ2-1, with 11 bases fitting TRBD2. The length of the CDR3 is 15 residues. CDR1 and CDR2 (germline): SEHNR, FQNEAQ (reference sequence). The J segment lost 5 bases and the V segment lost 8 bases, leaving 8 bases of the junction unmatched. The CDR3 sequence: CASGPGTSGHNEQFF. Here the CDR3 DNA reads TGTGCCAGCGGCCCTGGGACTAGCGGACACAATGAGCAGTTCTTC.

CDR3 sequence: CASSLGGDAYEQYF. The CDR3 DNA reads TGTGCCAGCAGTTTAGGGGGTGATGCCTACGAGCAGTACTTC. The J gene is TRBJ2-5, the V gene TRBV12-3 or TRBV12-4; no definite D call. Near its end, the DNA agrees better with TRBJ2-7, so the J call may be wrong. The CDR3 sequence is 14 residues long.

The chain employs TRBV20-1 and TRBJ2-1, with 9 bases fitting TRBD2. The CDR3 is made up of 13 amino acids. The junction had 2 bases not matched to a gene; V was cut back by 5 bases and J by 3 bases. Germline assignment: CDR1 DFQATT and CDR2 SNEGSKA (reference sequence). The CDR3 sequence is CSAGTSFYNEQFF. The CDR3 DNA reads TGCAGTGCTGGGACTAGCTTCTACAATGAGCAGTTCTTC.

The chain carries TRBV6-6 and TRBJ2-5; D may correspond to TRBD1 or TRBD2 (5 bases each). Trimming left V 5 bases short and J 2 bases short, with 18 bases between. This CDR3 spans 16 amino acids. CDR1 is MNHNY and CDR2 is SVGAGI in the germline V gene (reference sequence). The CDR3 here is CASSTGTAVKQETQYF. CDR3 in DNA: TGTGCCAGCAGTACCGGGACGGCTGTAAAACAAGAGACCCAGTACTTC.

This clonotype was found a few times. V usage is TRBV5-1 and J usage is TRBJ2-3; D is perhaps TRBD2 (6 bases). V was clipped by 2 bases and J by 3 bases, with 13 bases between them. Looked up from germline, CDR1 is SGHRS and CDR2 is YFSETQ. The CDR3 consists of 15 residues. CDR3 sequence reads: CASSFEGGLTDTQYF. CDR3 sequence (DNA): TGCGCCAGCAGCTTTGAGGGAGGTCTGACAGATACGCAGTATTTT.

The chain combines TRBV14 with TRBJ2-3; 12 bases match TRBD2. From germline, CDR1 is SGHDN and CDR2 FVKESK. There are 18 residues in the CDR3. V lost 0 bases and J lost 6; bases outside the gene matches: 10. The CDR3 coding sequence is TGTGCCAGCAGCCAAGAATTCCGACTAGCGGGGGAGTCGGATACGCAGTATTTT. It yields the protein CASSQEFRLAGESDTQYF.

A few counts support this clonotype. The V call is TRBV20-1, the J call TRBJ2-7; 10 bases map to TRBD2. The CDR3 has 14 residues. Germline V lookup: CDR1 DFQATT, CDR2 SNEGSKA (reference sequence). Unmatched junction bases numbered 8, after V lost 7 bases and J lost 2 bases. CDR3 in DNA: TGCAGTGGTAAATCCGGGACTAGCGCCTACGAGCAGTACTTC. Translating gives CSGKSGTSAYEQYF.

The CDR3 nucleotides are TGTGCCAGCAGTCCTTTCAGCTCCTACGAGCAGTACTTC. Amino acid sequence: CASSPFSSYEQYF. The chain couples TRBV7-9 to TRBJ2-7, with no clear D. CDR1 and CDR2 (germline): SEHNR, FQNEAQ (reference sequence). The CDR3 length is 13 residues. V was trimmed by 6 bases and J by 0 bases, leaving 9 bases between them.

This clonotype was recorded a few times. The V call is TRBV7-2, the J call TRBJ2-1; D possibly corresponds to TRBD2 (5 bases). The length of the CDR3 is 13 residues. Germline-derived CDR1 and CDR2 are SGHTA and FQGNSA. The V gene lost 2 bases and the J gene lost 11 bases, with 13 bases spanning the gap. The CDR3 loop is CASSLPSGVQQFF. The CDR3 DNA sequence: TGTGCCAGCAGCTTACCCAGCGGCGTCCAGCAGTTCTTC.

In its sample, this clonotype was seen a few times. The rearrangement joins TRBV20-1 to TRBJ1-2; the D gene is possibly TRBD1 (6 bases). The length of the CDR3 is 11 residues. V was trimmed by 3 bases and J by 12 bases, leaving 14 bases between them. In germline, CDR1 is DFQATT, CDR2 SNEGSKA (reference sequence). This chain's CDR3 is CSARGGRMDTF. The CDR3 DNA reads as TGCAGTGCTAGGGGGGGCCGGATGGACACCTTC.

CDR3 sequence (DNA): TGTGCCAGCAGCTTGGACGACGTGAAACCAATCTACGAGCAGTACTTC. Encoded protein: CASSLDDVKPIYEQYF. The genes are TRBV5-5 and TRBJ2-7; unclear D gene. The V and J ends lost 0 bases and 3 bases respectively, with 16 bases between them. This CDR3 is built from 16 residues. Looked up from germline, CDR1 is SGHKS and CDR2 is YYEKEE (reference sequence).

This clonotype was detected once. The V and J genes are TRBV20-1 and TRBJ1-5; D is uncertain. The CDR3 is 12 residues long. The germline CDR1 and CDR2 sequences are DFQATT and SNEGSKA (reference sequence). Trimming took 6 bases from V and 0 from J, leaving 6 bases between them. The chain's CDR3 is CSALTSNQPQHF. The CDR3 nucleotides read TGCAGTGCCCTGACTAGCAATCAGCCCCAGCATTTT.

This chain joins TRBV5-1 and TRBJ2-7; 12 nucleotides match TRBD2. The CDR3 runs to 15 residues. Germline V CDR1 and CDR2: SGHRS, YFSETQ. Trimming cost V 4 bases and J 5 bases; bases outside gene matches: 7. CDR3 sequence: CASSTSGGSVHEQYF. CDR3 DNA sequence: TGCGCCAGCAGCACTAGCGGGGGGTCCGTCCACGAGCAGTACTTC.

This clonotype was detected a few times. The chain employs TRBV4-3 and TRBJ1-6; the D is unclear. The CDR3 is 16 residues long. From germline, CDR1 is LGHNA and CDR2 YSLEER. V was shortened by 0 bases and J by 10 bases, with 16 bases between the two germline ends. The CDR3 here is CASSQDTSRRRSPLHF. CDR3 coding DNA: TGCGCCAGCAGCCAAGATACTTCGAGAAGGCGCTCACCCCTCCACTTT.

The chain has TRBV5-1 and TRBJ2-3, with D perhaps assigned TRBD1 or TRBD2 (5 bases each). The germline V gene encodes CDR1 SGHRS and CDR2 YFSETQ. The CDR3 runs to 13 residues. The V end was cut by 8 bases, the J end by 2 bases, with 12 bases between. The CDR3 nucleotides read TGCGCCAGTGGGACCGTGACCACAGATACGCAGTATTTT. This gives the protein CASGTVTTDTQYF.

This clonotype showed up many times. The chain uses TRBV10-3 and TRBJ1-6; unclear D gene. Germline values: CDR1 ENHRY, CDR2 SYGVKD. The CDR3 loop spans 12 amino acids. V was shortened by 5 bases and J by 8 bases, with 7 bases between the two germline ends. The CDR3 protein is CAISPVDSPLHF. The CDR3 DNA reads TGTGCCATCAGTCCGGTGGATTCACCCCTCCACTTT.

This chain uses TRBV30 with TRBJ1-4; D not resolved. CDR1 and CDR2 (germline): GTSNPN, SVGIG (reference sequence). The V gene lost 6 bases and the J gene lost 4 bases, with 9 bases spanning the gap. This CDR3 region has 12 residues. The CDR3 nucleotides are TGTGCCTGTGAACAGTTTAATGAAAAACTGTTTTTT. Its protein product is CACEQFNEKLFF.

V usage is TRBV11-1 and J usage is TRBJ1-2; 7 nucleotides line up with TRBD1. V trimming: 1 base; J trimming: 6 bases; junction bases outside the gene matches: 5. From germline, CDR1 is SGHAT and CDR2 FQDESV (reference sequence). CDR3 length equals 14 residues. The CDR3 is CASSLGWDRDGYTF. The DNA of the CDR3 is TGTGCCAGCAGCTTAGGGTGGGACAGAGATGGCTACACCTTC.

This clonotype was counted only a few times. The V call is TRBV15, the J call TRBJ2-7; D unresolved. Trimming cost V 0 bases and J 4 bases, with 7 bases left between them. The V gene's germline CDR1 is LNHNV and CDR2 YYDKDF (reference sequence). This CDR3 region has 13 residues. CDR3 in amino acids: CATSRDRPYEQYF. The CDR3 nucleotides are TGTGCCACCAGCAGAGACAGGCCTTACGAGCAGTACTTC.

The chain employs TRBV28 and TRBJ2-6; D remains unclear. The V gene's germline CDR1 is MDHEN and CDR2 SYDVKM. The CDR3 covers 16 residues. Trimming left V 2 bases short and J 9 bases short, with 17 bases between. DNA of the CDR3: TGTGCCAGCAGTTTAGTAGGGTCCCAATTCATCAACGTCCTGACTTTC. It translates to CASSLVGSQFINVLTF. Using reference TRBV28 and TRBJ2-6 for the parts outside the CDR3, the full variable domain is DVKVTQSSRYLVKRTGEKVFLECVQDMDHENMFWYRQDPGLGLRLIYFSYDVKMKEKGDIPEGYSVSREKKERFSLILESASTNQTSMYLCASSLVGSQFINVLTFGAGSRLTVL.

The V gene is TRBV20-1, the J gene TRBJ2-1; D is perhaps TRBD2 (6 bases). Trimming stripped 3 bases from V and 7 bases from J, with 16 bases between. CDR1 and CDR2 (germline): DFQATT, SNEGSKA (reference sequence). The length of the CDR3 is 14 residues. The CDR3 sequence: CSASSAGWDNEQFF. The CDR3 region has the DNA TGCAGTGCTAGCTCCGCGGGATGGGATAATGAGCAGTTCTTC.

The chain has TRBV6-5 and TRBJ1-1; TRBD1 aligns across 7 bases. Germline V gives CDR1 MNHEY, CDR2 SVGAGI. Losses at the gene ends were 6 bases for V and 0 bases for J; bases not matched to a gene: 4. There are 14 residues in the CDR3. In DNA form, the CDR3 reads TGTGCCAGCAGGCCCGGGACAGTGAACACTGAAGCTTTCTTT. Translation gives CASRPGTVNTEAFF.

This clonotype was counted once. The chain recombines TRBV20-1 with TRBJ2-4; possibly TRBD2 for D (6 bases). This CDR3 has 13 amino acids. Germline V gene sequence: CDR1 DFQATT, CDR2 SNEGSKA (reference sequence). V was shortened by 6 bases and J by 13 bases, with 22 bases between the two germline ends. The CDR3 loop reads CSAKGGASEEQYF. CDR3 nucleotides: TGCAGTGCCAAAGGAGGGGCCTCTGAAGAGCAGTACTTC.

V usage is TRBV20-1 and J usage is TRBJ2-7, with 10 positions matching TRBD2. This CDR3 region has 13 residues. Germline CDR1 DFQATT, CDR2 SNEGSKA (reference sequence). CDR3 residues: CSGTSGRAFEQYF. The CDR3, as DNA: TGCAGCGGCACAAGCGGGAGGGCCTTCGAGCAGTACTTC.

This clonotype was seen only a few times. This chain uses TRBV29-1 with TRBJ2-3, with a weak D call TRBD1 (6 bases). The V and J ends lost 7 bases and 2 bases respectively, with 10 bases between them. The CDR3 totals 12 residues. The V gene's germline CDR1 is SQVTM and CDR2 ANQGSEA. CDR3 in DNA: TGCAGCGCCGGACAGATCACAGATACGCAGTATTTT. Protein: CSAGQITDTQYF.